This record covers a single T cell receptor beta chain. Investigators divided CD4+ cells into CD45RA+ naive and CD45RA-negative memory subsets. The data originate from a study of shared clonotypes between healthy human individuals. Sorted-subset replicate PCRs used 150 to 200 ng of genomic DNA. This amount corresponded to 33,000 or so T cell genomes. Generated by immunoSEQ multiplex PCR, the TCRdb table keeps only in-frame clones and is missing some. The sample consists of roughly 2.6 million clones, more than 80% of them appearing once. Deletions cut 5 bases from V and 4 bases from J, with 17 bases between. The CDR3 sequence is 15 residues long. Germline V gene data show CDR1 as MNHEY and CDR2 as SMNVEV (reference sequence).

What was sequenced was naive CD4+ T cells sorted from blood. The subset here: CD45RA+ positively selected. This TCR was sampled from a man aged 18 to 35 in good health. V gene TRBV27 combines with J gene TRBJ1-2; D unresolved. CDR3 sequence: CASSPRFAEGYGYTF. The CDR3 region has the DNA TGTGCCAGCAGTCCTCGATTCGCCGAAGGCTATGGCTACACCTTC.